This T cell receptor beta chain appears in the sequencing data of a study of immune cell composition in non-small cell lung cancer. The protocol was immunoSEQ multiplex PCR, while the TCRdb copy is restricted to in-frame clones and leaves out a portion. The table lists 2,300 or so clones, about 72% of them singletons, with about a quarter in the top ten. Normal lung was sampled as far from the tumour as possible, at least 3 cm. Trimming cost V 4 bases and J 0 bases, with 4 bases left between them. This CDR3 has 12 amino acids. Germline values: CDR1 GTSNPN, CDR2 SVGIG (reference sequence). This clone is labeled as medium-sized (0.01 to 0.1%). Its antigen remains unidentified. Study-level findings and limits: Clones >0.5% enriched in tumour were rarer in adenocarcinoma (around 35%) than squamous (about 80%).

This rearrangement joins TRBV30 to TRBJ1-3; no definite D call. Source material: non-adjacent lung tissue. The origin of this receptor is a human donor with non-small cell lung cancer. The CDR3 protein is CAWKRSGNTIYF. In DNA, the CDR3 is TGTGCCTGGAAGCGCTCTGGAAACACCATATATTTT.